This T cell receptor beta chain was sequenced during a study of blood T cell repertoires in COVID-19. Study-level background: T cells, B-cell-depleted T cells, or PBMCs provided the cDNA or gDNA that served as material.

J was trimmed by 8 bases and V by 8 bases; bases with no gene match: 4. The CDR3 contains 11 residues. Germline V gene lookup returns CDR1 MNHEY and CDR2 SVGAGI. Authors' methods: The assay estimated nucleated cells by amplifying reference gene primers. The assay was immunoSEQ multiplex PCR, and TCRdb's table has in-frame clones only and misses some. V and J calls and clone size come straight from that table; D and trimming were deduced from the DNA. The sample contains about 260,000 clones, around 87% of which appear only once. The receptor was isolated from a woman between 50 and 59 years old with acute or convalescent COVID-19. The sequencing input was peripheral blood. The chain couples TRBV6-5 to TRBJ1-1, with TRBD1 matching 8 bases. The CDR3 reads CASGRDREAFF. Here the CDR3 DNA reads TGTGCCAGCGGGAGGGACAGGGAAGCTTTCTTT.